This T cell receptor beta chain is from a study of blood T cell repertoires in COVID-19. Study background: Sample material is recorded as cDNA or gDNA derived from T cells, B-cell-depleted T cells, or PBMCs.

The CDR3 has 16 residues. The germline CDR1 and CDR2 sequences are LNHDA and SQIVND (reference sequence). V trimming: 5 bases; J trimming: 6 bases; junction bases outside the gene matches: 10. As processed by the authors: Nucleated cell counts were estimated from reference gene primer amplification. The repertoire was sequenced with immunoSEQ multiplex PCR; TCRdb's copy has only in-frame clones and lacks some. Clonal size and the V and J genes are those of that table, whereas D and trimming came from the DNA. The sample shows just under 55,000 clones, approximately 90% of them seen only once. This TCR derives from a woman in her thirties or forties with active COVID-19. This chain connects TRBV19 to TRBJ2-2; TRBD1 agrees at 9 bases. Sample: peripheral blood. CDR3 protein: CASSAKGQGIPGELFF. The CDR3 nucleotides are TGTGCCAGTAGTGCCAAGGGACAGGGTATTCCCGGGGAGCTGTTTTTT.